Included here is one TCR beta chain sequence, with context. In this sample, this clone turned up once. The target of this receptor is not known. Base qualities are not recorded, but no much larger clone differs from it by a single base. These data originate in a study of shared clonotypes between healthy human individuals (dated by TCRdb to the early 2020s). Background for the entire study: The cohort comprised two women and three men aged 18 to 49 years. The study deeply sequenced blood TCR repertoires of roughly five healthy adults to estimate repertoire size and the extent of clonotype sharing between individuals. To increase sequencing depth and limit assay-specific biases, TCR repertoire library preparation and sequencing were carried out by different laboratories using diverse techniques. For each donor, CD4 naive and CD4 memory were each run on three plates, CD8 naive on two plates, and CD8 memory on one plate. Leukapheresis yielded between about 0.8 and 9.5 billion PBMCs per donor. General conclusions and limits of the study: Incomplete sequencing was indicated by rarefaction of sorted-subset datasets, despite the large sequencing depth. Estimated clonotype richness was generally larger for naive than for memory subsets. Sampling was restricted to blood, and TCR repertoires in tissues likely differ from the TCR repertoires found in blood. Pairwise subsampling led to the expectation that sequencing depth would affect the degree of clonotype sharing among donors. About 5% of naive CD4, around 4% of naive CD8, around 2.3% of memory CD4, and about 0.4% of memory CD8 clonotypes were shared across a few donors. Compared with non-shared clonotypes, the clonotypes found in all four sorted-subset donors had higher generation probabilities. Because the study included a small number of donors, the genetic and exposure-history diversity represented was limited.

Using the deep immunoSEQ assay, multiplex PCR amplified TCR CDR3 regions from genomic DNA. Extracted genomic DNA from each cell subset was distributed evenly across all wells of several immunoSEQ 96-well plates, and each plate was treated as a replicate. For sorted subsets, 200 to 250 ng of genomic DNA, equivalent to around 29,000 T cell genomes, went into each replicate PCR. The purified libraries were quantified using a Qubit 3.0 fluorometer, sized with a Bioanalyzer 2100, and then quantified again using the KAPA Library Quantification kit. Each immunoSEQ 96-well plate was sequenced on its own single-read 150-cycle Illumina NextSeq 550 flow cell. In the authors' own workflow: Because the immunoSEQ output held only junctional sequences and lacked quality scores, the filtering could not match the filtering applied to full-length reads. Sequences were annotated with PyIR, a Python wrapper for IgBLAST v1.9, using IMGT germline references to assign V/J genes and CDR3. Any read was removed if the V/J assignment was weak (E-value above 1e-6), the CDR3 was missing, or the read contained stop codons, out-of-frame junctions, or ambiguous translated residues. V3J clonotypes were defined by identical inferred V gene, J gene, and CDR3 amino acid sequence. Percentage overlap between repertoires was computed as shared unique clonotypes divided by the size of the smaller repertoire. Repertoire richness was assessed with RTK rarefaction, the Chao1 estimator, and Recon v2.1 estimates of unobserved clonotypes. Generation probabilities for all TCRbeta clonotypes obtained by the gDNA method from a handful of donors were computed using OLGA. What TCRdb holds here is the immuneACCESS table cut down to in-frame rearrangements. Part of the clones is not present; checked against another copy, under half of the missing clones reflect an unresolved V gene, and the others are unexplained. Clonal size and the V and J genes are those of that table, whereas D and trimming came from the DNA. For this sample the table gives 1,400,000 or so clones, of which just under 99% were detected only once. Roughly 0.36% of the sample goes to the ten largest clones.

Here V drops 0 bases and J drops 2 bases, and the junction holds 5 bases not matched to any gene. CDR1 and CDR2 are read off the germline V gene as SGHRS and YFSETQ. Inclusive of the bounding cysteine and phenylalanine, the CDR3 is 16 residues long. Just the 48-base CDR3 DNA is kept, in frame starting at base 1. Healthy HIV-negative adults with no recently reported acute infections or vaccinations were included as donors. Every donor was a Caucasian adult residing in Nashville, Tennessee, USA. Magnetic negative selection was used to enrich CD4+ T cells, after which naive cells were positively selected on CD45RA and the negative fraction became the memory subset. After blood collection by leukapheresis, PBMCs were isolated using Ficoll-Histopaque density gradient centrifugation and then cryopreserved in the vapor phase of liquid nitrogen. Analytical flow cytometry was used to check the purity and quantity of each magnetically sorted T cell population. Genomic DNA was isolated from every sorted fraction and measured by UV absorbance on a Nanodrop 2000c.

The V and J segments used are TRBV5-1 and TRBJ2-1; TRBD1 agrees with 7 junctional bases. The clonotype originates from a man aged 30 to 39 in good health. Sequencing was done on a sample of naive CD4+ T cells sorted from blood. In the paper's terms, the cell subset or site label means: CD45RA+ positively selected. The CDR3 protein is CASSLGGTVTYNEQFF. The nucleotides are TGCGCCAGCAGCTTGGGGGGGACAGTAACCTACAATGAGCAGTTCTTC. With the portions outside the CDR3 filled from the reference TRBV5-1 and TRBJ2-1 genes, the complete variable region becomes KAGVTQTPRYLIKTRGQQVTLSCSPISGHRSVSWYQQTPGQGLQFLFEYFSETQRNKGNFPGRFSGRQFSNSRSEMNVSTLELGDSALYLCASSLGGTVTYNEQFFGPGTRLTVL.